This paragraph covers one T cell receptor (beta chain) sequence. The data were taken from a study of cytomegalovirus exposure and HLA in healthy donors. Germline CDR1 is SGHVS and CDR2 is FNYEAQ. CDR3 length: 16 amino acids. Trimming took off 3 bases at V and 0 bases at J, with 15 bases between the two ends. PCR used 60 Vbeta primers and 13 Jbeta primers. Method: immunoSEQ multiplex PCR; TCRdb's copy keeps in-frame clones and lacks some. The repertoire includes over 150,000 clones, roughly 80% of them detected once, and 4.3% sits in the top ten. V and J are TRBV7-6 and TRBJ2-7; D perhaps matches TRBD1 (6 bases). The sample consisted of PBMCs. The sequence derives from a man aged 40-50 years in good health and CMV-seronegative. The CDR3 protein is CASSLAGRGPSYEQYF. CDR3 coding DNA: TGTGCCAGCAGCTTGGCGGGCAGGGGACCCTCCTACGAGCAGTACTTC.